The 3 T cell receptor beta chains listed next were all sequenced from one sample in a study of tumor and adjacent non-tumor tissue in lung cancer. This sample's RNA came from whole unsorted tissue. Distant lung tissue was collected more than 3 cm away from the tumor edge. TCRbeta libraries were built with three rounds of nested PCR, modified from ARM-PCR. TCRdb recomputed calls from the multiplex PCR reads with MiXCR, one row per CDR3 protein. In the table there are roughly 69,000 distinct CDR3 sequences, more than 65% of which are singletons. The sequenced material came from distant non-tumor lung tissue. The receptor source for this set is a man aged 55 to 70 with non-small cell lung cancer.

This clonotype was found a few times. The chain combines TRBV7-2 with TRBJ2-3, with D possibly matching TRBD1 (5 bases). The germline CDR1 and CDR2 sequences are SGHTA and FQGNSA. The CDR3 runs to 15 residues. V lost 0 bases and J lost 0, with 7 bases in between. DNA for the CDR3: TGTGCCAGCAGCTTAGCCTCAGGGAGCACAGATACGCAGTATTTT. Protein sequence: CASSLASGSTDTQYF.

Turning to this clonotype: A read error may be the cause here, since a much bigger clone is one base away. V usage is TRBV24-1 and J usage is TRBJ2-3, with D uncertain. Germline V lookup: CDR1 KGHDR, CDR2 SFDVKD. The V end was cut by 3 bases, the J end by 2 bases, with 11 bases between. CDR3 size: 15 residues. CDR3 sequence: CATSDKGFDTDTQYF. CDR3 DNA: TGTGCCACCAGTGATAAGGGCTTTGACACAGATACGCAGTATTTT.

On this clonotype: A junction end diverges from the germline sequence, so it may reflect a read error. The V and J genes are TRBV11-3 and TRBJ2-1, with 9 bases that match TRBD2. CDR1 is SGHNT, CDR2 YENEEA, per germline. The CDR3 is made up of 15 amino acids. This CDR3 is CASSQEAGGSDEQFF. The CDR3 bases are TGTGCCAGCAGCCAGGAAGCGGGAGGTAGCGATGAGCAATTCTTC.